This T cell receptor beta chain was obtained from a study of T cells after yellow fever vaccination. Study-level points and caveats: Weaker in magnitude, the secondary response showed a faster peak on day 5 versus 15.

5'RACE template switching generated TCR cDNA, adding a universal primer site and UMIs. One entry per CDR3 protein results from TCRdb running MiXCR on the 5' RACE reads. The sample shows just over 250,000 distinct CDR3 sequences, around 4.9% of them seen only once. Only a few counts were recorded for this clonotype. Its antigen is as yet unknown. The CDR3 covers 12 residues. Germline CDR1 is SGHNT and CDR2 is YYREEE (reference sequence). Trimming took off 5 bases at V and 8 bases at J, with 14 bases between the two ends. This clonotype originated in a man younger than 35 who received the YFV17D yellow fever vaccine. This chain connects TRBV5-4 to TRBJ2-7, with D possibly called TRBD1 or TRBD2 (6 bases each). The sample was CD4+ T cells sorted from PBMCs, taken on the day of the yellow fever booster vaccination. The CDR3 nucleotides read TGTGCCAGCAGTCCACAGGGCGGGAAGCAGTACTTC. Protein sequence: CASSPQGGKQYF.